The clone carrying this TCR beta chain came up many times. Antigen: not known. The data were taken from a study of regulatory T cells in long-lasting Graves disease. Whole-study findings and limits: Patients with persistent disease shared 2,741 public clonotypes, outpacing the approximately 920 shared by new patients.

Arm-PCR with iRepertoire HTBI primers amplified the CDR3 regions for these TCR beta libraries. In the original processing: Segment identification across samples yielded roughly 62 TRBV and more than 11 TRBJ segments. TCRdb processed the multiplex PCR reads anew with MiXCR; each CDR3 protein has one entry. TCRdb's processing, not the study's, gives the V and J calls here. The table shows about 300,000 distinct CDR3 sequences, with 20% to 25% occurring only once. Time point reported: persistent/refractory GD, antithyroid drugs over 5 years with positive TRAb. PBMC-derived RNA was used for the TCR library. This receptor was identified in a female donor with Graves disease. This specimen consisted of peripheral blood mononuclear cells (PBMCs), obtained when the disease was refractory, from a patient treated with antithyroid drugs.

This CDR3 is CASSVGENLGELFF. In nucleotides, the CDR3 is TGTGCCAGCAGTGTTGGAGAAAACCTGGGGGAGCTGTTTTTT. The rearrangement joins TRBV2 to TRBJ2-2; D is unclear. V was clipped by 4 bases and J by 8 bases, with 14 bases between them. The germline V gene has CDR1 SNHLY and CDR2 FYNNEI. CDR3 length: 14 residues.